This TCR beta chain was recorded in a study of cytomegalovirus exposure and HLA in healthy donors. Separate from the approximately 600-subject first cohort was the roughly 130-subject validation cohort, to which the donors belonged. Only in-frame clones appear in the TCRdb table, and some are missing; sequencing was by immunoSEQ multiplex PCR. The profile shows approximately 150,000 clones, about 91% of them singletons. Regarding this clone: An end of the junction does not agree with germline; a read error may underlie this.

CDR1 is PRHDT and CDR2 is FYEKMQ in the germline V gene (reference sequence). The CDR3 consists of 15 residues. The material sequenced was PBMCs. The chain uses TRBV13 and TRBJ2-7; 10 bases line up with TRBD1. The receptor was derived from a young man in good health and CMV-seropositive. CDR3 protein: CASSLGGTGDSEQYF. DNA for the CDR3: TGTGCCAGCAGCCTAGGCGGGACAGGGGATAGCGAGCAGTACTTC.